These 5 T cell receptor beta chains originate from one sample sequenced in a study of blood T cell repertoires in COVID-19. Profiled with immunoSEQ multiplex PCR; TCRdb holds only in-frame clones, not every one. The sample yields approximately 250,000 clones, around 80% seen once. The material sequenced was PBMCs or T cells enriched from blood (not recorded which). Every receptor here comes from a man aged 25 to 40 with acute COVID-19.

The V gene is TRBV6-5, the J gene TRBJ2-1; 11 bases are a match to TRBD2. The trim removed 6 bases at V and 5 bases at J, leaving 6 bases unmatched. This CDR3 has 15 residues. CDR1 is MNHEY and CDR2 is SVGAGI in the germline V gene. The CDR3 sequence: CASSRPGLADNEQFF. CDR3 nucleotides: TGTGCCAGCAGCAGACCGGGACTAGCGGACAATGAGCAGTTCTTC.

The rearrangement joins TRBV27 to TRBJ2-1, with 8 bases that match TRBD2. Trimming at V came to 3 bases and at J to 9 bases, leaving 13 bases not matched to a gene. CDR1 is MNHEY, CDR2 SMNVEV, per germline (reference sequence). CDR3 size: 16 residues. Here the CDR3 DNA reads TGTGCCAGCAGTTTTCCCGGGGGGGCCGAAAAGGCTGAGCAGTTCTTC. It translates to CASSFPGGAEKAEQFF.

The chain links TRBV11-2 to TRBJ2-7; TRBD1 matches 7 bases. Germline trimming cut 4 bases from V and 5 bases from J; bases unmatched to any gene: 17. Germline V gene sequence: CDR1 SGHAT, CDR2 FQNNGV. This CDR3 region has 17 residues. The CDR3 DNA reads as TGTGCCAGCAGCTCGATCGGACACTATGACAGGGACCACGAGCAGTACGTC. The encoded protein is CASSSIGHYDRDHEQYV.

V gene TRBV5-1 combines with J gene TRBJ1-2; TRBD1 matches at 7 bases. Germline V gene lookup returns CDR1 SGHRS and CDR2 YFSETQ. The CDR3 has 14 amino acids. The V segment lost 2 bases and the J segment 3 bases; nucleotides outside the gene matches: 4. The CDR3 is CASSFSGTDYGYTF. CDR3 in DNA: TGCGCCAGCAGCTTTTCCGGGACAGACTATGGCTACACCTTC.

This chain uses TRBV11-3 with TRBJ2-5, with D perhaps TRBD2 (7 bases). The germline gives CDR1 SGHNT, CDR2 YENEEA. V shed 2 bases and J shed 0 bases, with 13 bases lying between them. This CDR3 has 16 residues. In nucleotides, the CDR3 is TGTGCCAGCAGCTTATCGTGGGGGGGGCACCAAGAGACCCAGTACTTC. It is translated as CASSLSWGGHQETQYF.